This T cell receptor (beta chain) derives from a study of identical twins. Whole-study findings and limits: Models underestimated out-of-frame TCR alpha sharing in monozygotic twins. Reduced insertions were recorded for abundant cord blood beta clonotypes, with no such pattern in memory repertoires. Out-of-frame beta chain sequences displayed weaker excess sharing between twins.

Template switching (which added a universal primer site) was used, and cDNA carried unique molecular identifiers. One entry per CDR3 protein results from TCRdb running MiXCR on the 5' RACE reads. The table includes about 900,000 distinct CDR3 sequences, roughly an eighth detected once. V lost 5 bases and J lost 1; bases outside the gene matches: 4. The CDR3 runs 14 residues. Germline V gene data show CDR1 as KGHSH and CDR2 as LQKENI. Only a few counts were recorded for this clonotype. Its matching antigen is unknown. These data also featured in a second study, about yellow fever vaccine responses in identical twins.

V usage is TRBV18 and J usage is TRBJ1-1, with TRBD1 matching over 7 bases. This sequence originates from a woman aged 18-35 years in good health. Sequenced: PBMCs. The CDR3, as DNA: TGTGCCAGCTCAGTGGGACAGAAGAACACTGAAGCTTTCTTT. Translated: CASSVGQKNTEAFF. Full variable domain (remainder filled in from reference TRBV18 and TRBJ1-1): NAGVMQNPRHLVRRRGQEARLRCSPMKGHSHVYWYRQLPEEGLKFMVYLQKENIIDESGMPKERFSAEFPKEGPSILRIQQVVRGDSAAYFCASSVGQKNTEAFFGQGTRLTVV.